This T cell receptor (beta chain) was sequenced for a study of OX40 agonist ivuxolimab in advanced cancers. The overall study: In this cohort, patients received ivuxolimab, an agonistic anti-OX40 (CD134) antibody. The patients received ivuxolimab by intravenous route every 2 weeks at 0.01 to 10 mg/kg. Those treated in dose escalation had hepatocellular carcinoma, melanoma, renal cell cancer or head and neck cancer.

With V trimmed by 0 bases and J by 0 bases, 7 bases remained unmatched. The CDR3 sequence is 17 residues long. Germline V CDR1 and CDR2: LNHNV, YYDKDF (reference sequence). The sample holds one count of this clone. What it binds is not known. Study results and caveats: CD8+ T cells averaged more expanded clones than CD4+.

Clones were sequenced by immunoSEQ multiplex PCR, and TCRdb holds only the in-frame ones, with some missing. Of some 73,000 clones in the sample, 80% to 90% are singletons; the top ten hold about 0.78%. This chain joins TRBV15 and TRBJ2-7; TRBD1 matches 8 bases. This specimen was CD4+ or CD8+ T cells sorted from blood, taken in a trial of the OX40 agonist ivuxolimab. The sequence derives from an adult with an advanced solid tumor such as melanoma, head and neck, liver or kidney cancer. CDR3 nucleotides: TGTGCCACCAGCAGAGATGGGACAGGCCTTTACTCCTACGAGCAGTACTTC. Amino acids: CATSRDGTGLYSYEQYF. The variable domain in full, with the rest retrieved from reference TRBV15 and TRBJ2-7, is DAMVIQNPRYQVTQFGKPVTLSCSQTLNHNVMYWYQQKSSQAPKLLFHYYDKDFNNEADTPDNFQSRRPNTSFCFLDIRSPGLGDTAMYLCATSRDGTGLYSYEQYFGPGTRLTVT.